One and the same sample provided the 4 T cell receptor beta chains below, sequenced in a study of blood T cell repertoires in COVID-19. Measured with immunoSEQ multiplex PCR; TCRdb has only the in-frame clones, and not every one. The sample has approximately 79,000 clones; around 89% are singletons. Material for sequencing was peripheral blood. The receptor source for this set is a man aged 55 to 69 with acute or convalescent COVID-19.

The chain couples TRBV29-1 to TRBJ1-1; D possibly corresponds to TRBD1 (5 bases). Germline CDR1 is SQVTM and CDR2 is ANQGSEA. The CDR3 extends over 13 amino acids. Trimming took off 7 bases at V and 7 bases at J, with 19 bases between the two ends. The CDR3 sequence: CSARAAEQVEAFF. CDR3 in DNA: TGCAGCGCCCGTGCAGCTGAACAGGTTGAAGCTTTCTTT.

The chain carries TRBV19 and TRBJ1-4; D is possibly TRBD1 (6 bases). This CDR3 region has 15 residues. V lost 5 bases to trimming and J lost 8 bases, with 18 bases between them. Germline CDR1 LNHDA, CDR2 SQIVND (reference sequence). The CDR3 region has the DNA TGTGCCAGTAGTTTCGACAGGCTATTTAGGGAAAAACTGTTTTTT. Translating gives CASSFDRLFREKLFF.

This clone was observed once. The chain couples TRBV3-1 (or the pseudogene TRBV3-2) to TRBJ1-5; no reliable D call. The CDR3 sequence is 13 residues long. V was pared by 4 bases and J by 5 bases, with 9 bases between. The germline V gene encodes CDR1 LGHDT and CDR2 YNNKEL (reference sequence). CDR3 nucleotides: TGTGCCAGCAGCCTAAGCGGGGATCAGCCCCAGCATTTT. It codes for CASSLSGDQPQHF.

The chain combines TRBV5-1 with TRBJ2-5; possible D gene TRBD1, 6 bases. Germline values: CDR1 SGHRS, CDR2 YFSETQ. The CDR3 totals 15 residues. Trimming cost V 5 bases and J 1 base, with 15 bases left between them. The CDR3 here is CASSYGQIPQETQYF. CDR3 in DNA: TGCGCCAGCAGTTACGGACAGATCCCCCAAGAGACCCAGTACTTC.